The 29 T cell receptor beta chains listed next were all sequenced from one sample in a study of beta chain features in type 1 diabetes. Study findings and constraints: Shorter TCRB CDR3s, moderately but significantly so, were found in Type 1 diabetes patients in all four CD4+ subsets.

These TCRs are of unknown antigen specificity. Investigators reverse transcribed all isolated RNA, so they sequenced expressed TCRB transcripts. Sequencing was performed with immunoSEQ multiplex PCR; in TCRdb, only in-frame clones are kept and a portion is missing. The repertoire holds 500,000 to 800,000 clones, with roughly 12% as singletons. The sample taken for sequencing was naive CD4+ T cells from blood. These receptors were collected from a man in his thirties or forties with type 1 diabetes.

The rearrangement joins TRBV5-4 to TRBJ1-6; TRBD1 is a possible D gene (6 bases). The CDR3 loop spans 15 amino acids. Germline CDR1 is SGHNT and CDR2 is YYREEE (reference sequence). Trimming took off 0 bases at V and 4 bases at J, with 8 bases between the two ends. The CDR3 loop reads CASSLGGQYNSPLHF. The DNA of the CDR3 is TGTGCCAGCAGCTTGGGGGGACAATATAATTCACCCCTCCACTTT.

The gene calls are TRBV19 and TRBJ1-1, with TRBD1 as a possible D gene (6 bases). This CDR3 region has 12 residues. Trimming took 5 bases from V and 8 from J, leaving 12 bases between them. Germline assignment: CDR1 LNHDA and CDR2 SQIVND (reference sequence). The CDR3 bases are TGTGCCAGTAGTGTCTGGCAGGGGGAAGCTTTCTTT. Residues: CASSVWQGEAFF.

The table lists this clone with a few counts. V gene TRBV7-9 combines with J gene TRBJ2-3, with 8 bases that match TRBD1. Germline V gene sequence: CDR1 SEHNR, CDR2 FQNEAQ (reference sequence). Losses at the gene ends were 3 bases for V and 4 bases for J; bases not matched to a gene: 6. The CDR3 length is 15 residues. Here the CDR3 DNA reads TGTGCCAGCAGCTTCCAGGGGGCAGAATCAGATACGCAGTATTTT. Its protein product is CASSFQGAESDTQYF. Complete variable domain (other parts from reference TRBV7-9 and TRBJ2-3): DTGVSQNPRHKITKRGQNVTFRCDPISEHNRLYWYRQTLGQGPEFLTYFQNEAQLEKSRLLSDRFSAERPKGSFSTLEIQRTEQGDSAMYLCASSFQGAESDTQYFGPGTRLTVL.

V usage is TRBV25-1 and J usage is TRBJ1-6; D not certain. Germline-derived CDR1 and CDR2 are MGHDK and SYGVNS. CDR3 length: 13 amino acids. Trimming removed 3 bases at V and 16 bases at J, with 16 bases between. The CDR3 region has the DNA TGTGCCAGCAGTGACCCTGGCCGTTTCCTACTCCACTTT. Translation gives CASSDPGRFLLHF. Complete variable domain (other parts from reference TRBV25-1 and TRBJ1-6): EADIYQTPRYLVIGTGKKITLECSQTMGHDKMYWYQQDPGMELHLIHYSYGVNSTEKGDLSSESTVSRIRTEHFPLTLESARPSHTSQYLCASSDPGRFLLHFGNGTRLTVT.

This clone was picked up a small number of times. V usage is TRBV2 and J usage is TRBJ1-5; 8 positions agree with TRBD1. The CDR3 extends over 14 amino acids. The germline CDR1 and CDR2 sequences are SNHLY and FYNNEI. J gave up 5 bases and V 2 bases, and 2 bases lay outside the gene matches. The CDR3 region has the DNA TGTGCCAGCAGTGAAAACAGGGGGGATCAGCCCCAGCATTTT. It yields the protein CASSENRGDQPQHF.

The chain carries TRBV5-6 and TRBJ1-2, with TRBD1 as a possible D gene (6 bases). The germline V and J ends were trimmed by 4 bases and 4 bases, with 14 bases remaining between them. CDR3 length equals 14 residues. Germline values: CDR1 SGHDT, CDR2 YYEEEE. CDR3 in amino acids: CASSVGTPSYGYTF. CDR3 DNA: TGTGCCAGCAGCGTCGGGACACCTAGCTATGGCTACACCTTC. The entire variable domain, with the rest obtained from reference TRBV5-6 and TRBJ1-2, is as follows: DAGVTQSPTHLIKTRGQQVTLRCSPKSGHDTVSWYQQALGQGPQFIFQYYEEEERQRGNFPDRFSGHQFPNYSSELNVNALLLGDSALYLCASSVGTPSYGYTFGSGTRLTVV.

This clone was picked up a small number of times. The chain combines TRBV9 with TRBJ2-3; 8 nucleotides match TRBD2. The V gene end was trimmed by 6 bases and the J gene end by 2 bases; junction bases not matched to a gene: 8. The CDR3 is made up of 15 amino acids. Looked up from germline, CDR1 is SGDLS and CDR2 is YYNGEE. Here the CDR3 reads CASTQYSGATDTQYF. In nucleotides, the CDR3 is TGTGCCAGCACTCAGTATAGCGGGGCCACAGATACGCAGTATTTT.

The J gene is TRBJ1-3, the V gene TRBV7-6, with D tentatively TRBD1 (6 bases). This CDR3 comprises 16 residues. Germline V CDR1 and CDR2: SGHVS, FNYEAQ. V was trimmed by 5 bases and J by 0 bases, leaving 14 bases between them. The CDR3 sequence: CASSAMRGSSGNTIYF. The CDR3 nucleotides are TGTGCCAGCAGCGCTATGAGGGGGAGCTCTGGAAACACCATATATTTT.

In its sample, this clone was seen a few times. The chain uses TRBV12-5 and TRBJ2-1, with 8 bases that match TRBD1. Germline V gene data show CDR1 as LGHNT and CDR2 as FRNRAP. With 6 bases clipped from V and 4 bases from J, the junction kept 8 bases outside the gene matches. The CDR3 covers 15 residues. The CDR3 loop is CASGHSDRAYNEQFF. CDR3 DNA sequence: TGTGCTAGTGGCCATTCGGACAGGGCATACAATGAGCAGTTCTTC.

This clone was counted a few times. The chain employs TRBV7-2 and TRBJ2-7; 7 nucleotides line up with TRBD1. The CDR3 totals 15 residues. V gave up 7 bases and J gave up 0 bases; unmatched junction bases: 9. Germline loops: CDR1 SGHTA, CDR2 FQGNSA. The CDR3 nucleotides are TGTGCCAGCACTGCTATCCGGGACAGCTCCTACGAGCAGTACTTC. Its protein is CASTAIRDSSYEQYF.

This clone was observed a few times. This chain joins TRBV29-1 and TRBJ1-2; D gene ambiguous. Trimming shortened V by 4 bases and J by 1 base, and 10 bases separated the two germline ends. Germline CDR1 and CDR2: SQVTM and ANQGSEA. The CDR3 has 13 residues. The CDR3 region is CSVGERDNYGYTF. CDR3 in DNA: TGCAGCGTTGGCGAGAGGGATAACTATGGCTACACCTTC.

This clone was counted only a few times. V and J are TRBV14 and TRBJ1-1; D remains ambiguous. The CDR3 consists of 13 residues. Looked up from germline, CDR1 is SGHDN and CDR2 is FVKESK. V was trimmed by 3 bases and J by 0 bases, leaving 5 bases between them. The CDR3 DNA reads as TGTGCCAGCAGCCAGTCAGTGAACACTGAAGCTTTCTTT. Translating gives CASSQSVNTEAFF.

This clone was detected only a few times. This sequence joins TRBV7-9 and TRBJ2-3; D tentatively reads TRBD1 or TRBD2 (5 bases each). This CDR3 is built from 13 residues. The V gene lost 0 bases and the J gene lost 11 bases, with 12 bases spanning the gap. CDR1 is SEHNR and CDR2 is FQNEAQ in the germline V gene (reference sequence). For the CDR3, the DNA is TGTGCCAGCAGCTTAGCGAGGGACGAAGGGCAGTATTTT. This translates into CASSLARDEGQYF.

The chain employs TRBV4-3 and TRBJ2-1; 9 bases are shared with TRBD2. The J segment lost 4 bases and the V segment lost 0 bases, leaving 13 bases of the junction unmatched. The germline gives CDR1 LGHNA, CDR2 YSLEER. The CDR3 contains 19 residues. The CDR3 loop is CASSQDLASGASTYNEQFF. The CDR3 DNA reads TGCGCCAGCAGCCAAGATCTGGCTAGCGGGGCTAGCACGTACAATGAGCAGTTCTTC.

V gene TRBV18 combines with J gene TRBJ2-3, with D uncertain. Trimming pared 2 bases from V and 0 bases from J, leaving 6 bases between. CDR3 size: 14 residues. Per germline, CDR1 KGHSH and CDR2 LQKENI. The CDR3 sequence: CASSPEASTDTQYF. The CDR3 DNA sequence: TGTGCCAGCTCACCAGAGGCTAGCACAGATACGCAGTATTTT.

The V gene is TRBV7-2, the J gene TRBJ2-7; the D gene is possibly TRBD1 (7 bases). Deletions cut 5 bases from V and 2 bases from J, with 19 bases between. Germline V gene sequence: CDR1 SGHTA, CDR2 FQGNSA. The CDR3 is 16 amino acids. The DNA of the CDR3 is TGTGCCAGCAGCCCTAGGAGGGGGCCCACTACCTACGAGCAGTACTTC. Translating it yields CASSPRRGPTTYEQYF.

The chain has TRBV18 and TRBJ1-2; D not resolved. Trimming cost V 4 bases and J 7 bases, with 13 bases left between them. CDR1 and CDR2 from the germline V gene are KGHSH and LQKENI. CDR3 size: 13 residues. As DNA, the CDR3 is TGTGCCAGCTCACTCGGAAGTGCGGGTGGCTACACCTTC. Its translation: CASSLGSAGGYTF.

CDR3 DNA: TGTGCCAGCAGCTCTGGCGGACGAGATAGGTGGGCTGAAGCTTTCTTT. This gives the protein CASSSGGRDRWAEAFF. The chain uses TRBV5-4 and TRBJ1-1, with D uncertain. The ends were cut back, 3 bases at V and 6 bases at J, with 21 bases in the middle. The CDR3 is 16 residues long. Germline lookup yields CDR1 SGHNT and CDR2 YYREEE (reference sequence).

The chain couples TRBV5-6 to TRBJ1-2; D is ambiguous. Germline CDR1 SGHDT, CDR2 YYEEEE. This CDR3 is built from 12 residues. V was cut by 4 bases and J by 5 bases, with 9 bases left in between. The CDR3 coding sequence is TGTGCCAGCAGCCCCTCCGATTATGGCTACACCTTC. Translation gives CASSPSDYGYTF.

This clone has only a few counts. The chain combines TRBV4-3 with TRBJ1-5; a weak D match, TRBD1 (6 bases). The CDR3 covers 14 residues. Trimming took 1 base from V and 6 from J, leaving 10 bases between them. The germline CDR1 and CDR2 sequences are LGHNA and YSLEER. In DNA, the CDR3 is TGCGCCAGCAGCCAAGTTGTGGGGGCTCAGCCCCAGCATTTT. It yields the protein CASSQVVGAQPQHF.

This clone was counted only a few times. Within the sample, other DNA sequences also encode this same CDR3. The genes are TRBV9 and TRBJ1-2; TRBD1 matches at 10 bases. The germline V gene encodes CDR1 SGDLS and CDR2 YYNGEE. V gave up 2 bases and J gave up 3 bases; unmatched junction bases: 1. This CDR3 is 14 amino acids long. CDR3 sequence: CASSVGQGDYGYTF. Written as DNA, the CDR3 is TGTGCCAGCAGCGTTGGACAGGGGGACTATGGCTACACCTTC. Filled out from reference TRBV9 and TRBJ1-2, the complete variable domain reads DSGVTQTPKHLITATGQRVTLRCSPRSGDLSVYWYQQSLDQGLQFLIQYYNGEERAKGNILERFSAQQFPDLHSELNLSSLELGDSALYFCASSVGQGDYGYTFGSGTRLTVV.

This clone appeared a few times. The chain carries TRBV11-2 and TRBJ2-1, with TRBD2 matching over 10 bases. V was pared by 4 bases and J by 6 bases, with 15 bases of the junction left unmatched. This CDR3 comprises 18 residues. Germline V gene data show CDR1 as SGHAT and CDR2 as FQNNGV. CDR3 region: CASSSPLWKRGGRNEQFF. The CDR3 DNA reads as TGTGCCAGCAGCTCCCCATTGTGGAAGCGGGGGGGCCGCAATGAGCAGTTCTTC.

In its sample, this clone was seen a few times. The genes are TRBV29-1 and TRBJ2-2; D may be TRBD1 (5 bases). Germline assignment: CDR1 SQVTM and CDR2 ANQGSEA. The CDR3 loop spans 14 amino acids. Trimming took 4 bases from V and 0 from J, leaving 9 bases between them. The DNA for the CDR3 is TGCAGCGTTGGACAGTTCGCGAACACCGGGGAGCTGTTTTTT. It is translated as CSVGQFANTGELFF.

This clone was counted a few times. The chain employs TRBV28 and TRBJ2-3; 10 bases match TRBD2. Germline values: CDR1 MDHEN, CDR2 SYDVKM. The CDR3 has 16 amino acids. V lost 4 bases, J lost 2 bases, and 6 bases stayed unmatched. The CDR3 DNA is TGTGCCAGCAGTTCCTCTAGCGGGGGACACACAGATACGCAGTATTTT. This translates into CASSSSSGGHTDTQYF.

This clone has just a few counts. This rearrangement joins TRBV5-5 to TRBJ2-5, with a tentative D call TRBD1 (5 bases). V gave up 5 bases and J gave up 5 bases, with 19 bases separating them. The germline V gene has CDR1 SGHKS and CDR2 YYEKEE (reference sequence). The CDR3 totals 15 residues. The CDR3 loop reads CASSDRRVSRETQYF. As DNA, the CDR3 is TGTGCCAGCAGTGACAGACGCGTTTCGCGGGAGACCCAGTACTTC.

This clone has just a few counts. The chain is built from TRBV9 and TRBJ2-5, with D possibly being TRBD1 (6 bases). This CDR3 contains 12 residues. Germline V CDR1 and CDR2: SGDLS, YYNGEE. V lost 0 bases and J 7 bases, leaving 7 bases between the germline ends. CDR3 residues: CASSVEQGTQYF. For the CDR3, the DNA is TGTGCCAGCAGCGTAGAACAGGGGACCCAGTACTTC. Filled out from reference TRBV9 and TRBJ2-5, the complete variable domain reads DSGVTQTPKHLITATGQRVTLRCSPRSGDLSVYWYQQSLDQGLQFLIQYYNGEERAKGNILERFSAQQFPDLHSELNLSSLELGDSALYFCASSVEQGTQYFGPGTRLLVL.

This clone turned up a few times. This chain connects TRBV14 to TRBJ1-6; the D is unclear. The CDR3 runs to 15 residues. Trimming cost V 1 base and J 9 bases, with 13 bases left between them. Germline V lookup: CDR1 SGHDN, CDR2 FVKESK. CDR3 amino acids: CASSQGHPLRSPLHF. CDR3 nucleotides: TGTGCCAGCAGCCAAGGGCACCCGTTGCGTTCACCCCTCCACTTT.

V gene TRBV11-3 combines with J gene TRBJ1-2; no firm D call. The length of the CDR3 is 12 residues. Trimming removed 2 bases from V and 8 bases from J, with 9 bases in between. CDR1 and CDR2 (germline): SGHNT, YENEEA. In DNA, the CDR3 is TGTGCCAGCAGCTTAAACAGCGAAGGCTACACCTTC. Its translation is CASSLNSEGYTF.

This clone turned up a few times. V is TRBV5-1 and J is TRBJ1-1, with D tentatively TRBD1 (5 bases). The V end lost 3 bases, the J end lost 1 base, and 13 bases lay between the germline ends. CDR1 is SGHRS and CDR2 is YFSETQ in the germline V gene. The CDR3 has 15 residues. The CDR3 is CASSSVTDRNTEAFF. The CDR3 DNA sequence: TGCGCCAGCAGCTCGGTGACAGACCGGAACACTGAAGCTTTCTTT. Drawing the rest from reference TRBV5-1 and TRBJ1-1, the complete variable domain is KAGVTQTPRYLIKTRGQQVTLSCSPISGHRSVSWYQQTPGQGLQFLFEYFSETQRNKGNFPGRFSGRQFSNSRSEMNVSTLELGDSALYLCASSSVTDRNTEAFFGQGTRLTVV.